The 10 T cell receptor beta chains below come from one sample, sequenced in a study of T cells in Graves' hyperthyroidism and ophthalmopathy. The source material, RNA transcripts, was used to amplify TCR beta CDR3 regions. Using the HTBI primer set, a first-round RT-PCR was run on the TCR CDR3. TCRdb fed the multiplex PCR reads into MiXCR, producing one record per CDR3 protein. The data show roughly 380,000 distinct CDR3 sequences, 14% seen once. The sequencing input was blood. These receptor sequences come from a woman aged 60-75 years with Graves' hyperthyroidism.

At least ten counts were recorded for this clonotype. Here the CDR3 reads CASSIGGLAPYEQYF. The CDR3 nucleotides are TGTGCCAGTAGTATAGGGGGCCTAGCGCCTTACGAGCAGTACTTC. The chain couples TRBV19 to TRBJ2-7, with D possibly TRBD2 on 6 matching bases. Germline V CDR1 and CDR2: LNHDA, SQIVND (reference sequence). This CDR3 is 15 amino acids long. The V end was cut by 1 base, the J end by 4 bases, with 14 bases between.

This clonotype was recorded at least ten times. Written as DNA, the CDR3 is TGTGCCAGCAAAGGACTAGCGGAGACCCATTACGAGCAGTACTTC. It encodes CASKGLAETHYEQYF. V usage is TRBV27 and J usage is TRBJ2-7; 10 bases line up with TRBD2. V dropped 7 bases and J dropped 4; count of bases not matched to a gene: 10. Germline-derived CDR1 and CDR2 are MNHEY and SMNVEV (reference sequence). The CDR3 contains 15 residues.

This clonotype was observed a single time. The chain has TRBV11-1 and TRBJ2-5, with unresolved D. This CDR3 spans 14 amino acids. V lost 2 bases to trimming and J lost 3 bases, with 10 bases between them. Germline CDR1 is SGHAT and CDR2 is FQDESV (reference sequence). CDR3 DNA: TGTGCCAGCAGCTTAAAGGCTAATGAAGAGACCCAGTACTTC. This sequence encodes CASSLKANEETQYF. The whole variable domain, remainder taken from reference TRBV11-1 and TRBJ2-5, is EAEVAQSPRYKITEKSQAVAFWCDPISGHATLYWYRQILGQGPELLVQFQDESVVDDSQLPKDRFSAERLKGVDSTLKIQPAELGDSAMYLCASSLKANEETQYFGPGTRLLVL.

This chain joins TRBV19 and TRBJ1-3; TRBD1 aligns across 8 bases. The CDR3 consists of 14 residues. Germline loops: CDR1 LNHDA, CDR2 SQIVND (reference sequence). Losses at the gene ends were 7 bases for V and 2 bases for J; bases not matched to a gene: 4. The CDR3 sequence: CASMTGAAGNTIYF. The CDR3 coding sequence is TGTGCCAGTATGACAGGGGCGGCTGGAAACACCATATATTTT.

In this sample, this clonotype turned up many times. The chain employs TRBV12-3 or TRBV12-4 and TRBJ1-5; D uncertain. The CDR3 loop spans 11 amino acids. Trimming took off 1 base at V and 8 bases at J, with 3 bases between the two ends. CDR3 region: CASSLGEPQHF. CDR3 in DNA: TGTGCCAGCAGTTTAGGTGAGCCCCAGCATTTT.

The rearrangement uses TRBV10-3 and TRBJ2-7, with D possibly called TRBD1 or TRBD2 (5 bases each). The CDR3 spans 14 residues. The V gene's germline CDR1 is ENHRY and CDR2 SYGVKD. Trimming removed 6 bases at V and 0 bases at J, with 12 bases between. The CDR3 is CAIRRDGLSYEQYF. In DNA form, the CDR3 reads TGTGCCATCAGACGGGACGGACTCTCCTACGAGCAGTACTTC.

There are a few counts of this clonotype. This could be a read error, since a much larger clone is one nucleotide away. This chain connects TRBV10-3 to TRBJ2-7, with TRBD2 matching 7 bases. This CDR3 comprises 13 residues. With 4 bases clipped from V and 6 bases from J, the junction kept 6 bases outside the gene matches. Germline values: CDR1 ENHRY, CDR2 SYGVKD. The CDR3 DNA reads as TGTGCCATCAGTGCGGGACTATACTGCGAGCAGTACTTC. This translates into CAISAGLYCEQYF.

This clonotype showed up many times. The chain couples TRBV11-3 to TRBJ2-3; D gene ambiguous. Germline-derived CDR1 and CDR2 are SGHNT and YENEEA. CDR3 length equals 13 residues. V lost 1 base, J lost 2 bases, and 4 bases lay in between. The CDR3 coding sequence is TGTGCCAGCAGCTTAGGGCCCACAGATACGCAGTATTTT. Amino acids: CASSLGPTDTQYF. The entire variable domain, with the rest obtained from reference TRBV11-3 and TRBJ2-3, is as follows: EAGVVQSPRYKIIEKKQPVAFWCNPISGHNTLYWYLQNLGQGPELLIRYENEEAVDDSQLPKDRFSAERLKGVDSTLKIQPAELGDSAVYLCASSLGPTDTQYFGPGTRLTVL.

This clonotype was observed at least ten times. This chain connects TRBV2 to TRBJ2-2, with TRBD2 identical over 13 bases. Germline trimming cut 6 bases from V and 4 bases from J; bases unmatched to any gene: 2. Germline V gene sequence: CDR1 SNHLY, CDR2 FYNNEI. The CDR3 spans 15 residues. The CDR3 region is CASRRLAGGTGELFF. CDR3 nucleotides: TGTGCCAGCAGGCGACTAGCGGGAGGCACCGGGGAGCTGTTTTTT.

About this clonotype: This may stem from a read error, because a much larger clone lies one nucleotide away. This chain uses TRBV24-1 with TRBJ2-5; 7 bases are a match to TRBD1. TRBJ2-1 explains the end of the DNA better; the J call may be wrong. The CDR3 is made up of 14 amino acids. Germline lookup yields CDR1 KGHDR and CDR2 SFDVKD. The CDR3 reads CATSDYTGAETQFF. The CDR3 nucleotides read TGTGCCACCAGTGACTACACAGGGGCGGAGACCCAGTTCTTC.